This T cell receptor (beta chain) was identified in a study of T cells in Graves' hyperthyroidism and ophthalmopathy. In this sample, this clonotype turned up a few times. V lost 6 bases to trimming and J lost 7 bases, with 13 bases between them. The CDR3 has 13 residues. Germline V lookup: CDR1 MNHNS, CDR2 SASEGT. Researchers amplified the TCR beta CDR3 regions from RNA transcripts. TCR CDR3 underwent first-round RT-PCR with the HTBI primer set. TCRdb ran MiXCR on the multiplex PCR reads and lists one entry per CDR3 protein. The sample records roughly 150,000 distinct CDR3 sequences, over 8% being singletons.

This TCR derives from a young woman with Graves' hyperthyroidism that later progressed to Graves' ophthalmopathy. The J gene is TRBJ2-1, the V gene TRBV6-1; D is perhaps TRBD1 (6 bases). The sample was blood. CDR3 coding DNA: TGTGCCAGCAGGGGGACAAGTGTAAATGAGCAGTTCTTC. It yields the protein CASRGTSVNEQFF.